Only a few counts were recorded for the clone carrying this T cell receptor (beta chain). The sample originates from a study of metastatic and nonmetastatic thyroid tumors. Germline V gives CDR1 SGHTA, CDR2 FQGTGA. There are 12 residues in the CDR3. Trimming cost V 4 bases and J 7 bases; bases outside gene matches: 4. Thyroid surgery took place with no prior treatment in any patient. In the study's own analysis: The study built a papillary thyroid cancer distant-metastasis classifier from CDR3 differences across clinicopathological groups. TCRdb re-analyzed the PCR reads through MiXCR. The authors' filters were not applied to this entry. The repertoire consists of about 13,000 clones, with over 20% occurring once and the leading ten covering roughly 18%.

The rearrangement joins TRBV7-3 to TRBJ2-7, with 7 bases matching TRBD1. This TCR was sampled from a female donor with papillary thyroid cancer or a benign thyroid nodule (not recorded which). Some clones in this sample may be carry-over from other donors' samples. The sample comprised tumor tissue. The CDR3 protein is CASSSGGEEQYF. CDR3 coding DNA: TGTGCCAGCAGCTCAGGGGGTGAAGAGCAGTACTTC. The entire variable domain, with the rest obtained from reference TRBV7-3 and TRBJ2-7, is as follows: GAGVSQTPSNKVTEKGKYVELRCDPISGHTALYWYRQSLGQGPEFLIYFQGTGAADDSGLPNDRFFAVRPEGSVSTLKIQRTERGDSAVYLCASSSGGEEQYFGPGTRLTVT.